This T cell receptor (beta chain) was captured by sequencing in a study of blood T cell repertoires in COVID-19. Sequencing used immunoSEQ multiplex PCR; TCRdb keeps in-frame clones, though not all of them. The table records approximately 120,000 clones, roughly 85% of them present only once. V was trimmed by 8 bases and J by 1 base, leaving 6 bases between them. The germline V gene has CDR1 MNHEY and CDR2 SVGAGI. This CDR3 spans 12 amino acids. The chain links TRBV6-5 to TRBJ1-5; the D gene is possibly TRBD1 (6 bases). Material: peripheral blood. The receptor was derived from an older woman with acute or convalescent COVID-19. The CDR3 DNA reads as TGTGCCAGCCAGGGGAGCAATCAGCCCCAGCATTTT. Translation gives CASQGSNQPQHF.